This TCR beta chain was sequenced during a study of cytomegalovirus exposure and HLA in healthy donors. Both 60 Vbeta primers and 13 Jbeta primers went into the PCR. The table came from immunoSEQ multiplex PCR; TCRdb's copy has only in-frame clones and leaves some out. The sample shows about 150,000 clones, 70% to 80% of them seen only once. The study's findings and limits: Differences between HLA loci emerged in a later analysis of TCR association rates, with DRB1 most and HLA-C fewest.

The junction had 6 bases not matched to a gene; V was cut back by 3 bases and J by 0 bases. This CDR3 has 16 residues. Germline assignment: CDR1 MGHRA and CDR2 YSYEKL. Regarding this clone: The antigen is not known.

Sequenced material: PBMCs. This clonotype was sampled from a man in his forties in good health and CMV-seropositive. This chain uses TRBV4-1 with TRBJ2-3, with TRBD2 identical over 7 bases. The CDR3 here is CASSQRSSGSTDTQYF. The CDR3 DNA follows: TGCGCCAGCAGCCAGCGTTCTAGCGGTAGCACAGATACGCAGTATTTT.